These 7 T cell receptor beta chains were all obtained from the same sample, sequenced in a study of T-cell reconstitution after alpha-beta-depleted transplantation in children. The TCRbeta library was prepared with unique molecular identifiers. One entry per CDR3 protein, called by TCRdb with MiXCR from the PCR reads. The sample includes just over 70,000 distinct CDR3 sequences, 6% to 8.5% of them seen just once. The source was PBMCs from the stem cell graft donor, collected from the stem cell graft. The source of these receptors is a human donor who donated a stem cell graft to a child with acute lymphoblastic leukemia.

This clonotype occurred many times. V and J are TRBV9 and TRBJ2-2, with D perhaps matching TRBD2 (6 bases). The CDR3 runs 14 residues. Germline lookup yields CDR1 SGDLS and CDR2 YYNGEE. V lost 4 bases and J 3 bases, leaving 10 bases between the germline ends. CDR3 nucleotide sequence: TGTGCCAGCAGCCCCCGACTAGACACCGGGGAGCTGTTTTTT. Amino acid sequence: CASSPRLDTGELFF.

The chain uses TRBV5-1 and TRBJ2-3; 9 bases are shared with TRBD2. CDR3 length: 15 amino acids. Germline V gene sequence: CDR1 SGHRS, CDR2 YFSETQ. Trimming at V came to 0 bases and at J to 4 bases, leaving 3 bases not matched to a gene. CDR3 amino acids: CASSLARGGADTQYF. CDR3 bases: TGCGCCAGCAGCTTGGCGCGGGGGGGGGCAGATACGCAGTATTTT.

This clonotype was counted between two and nine times. This chain joins TRBV20-1 and TRBJ2-3, with a possible D match to TRBD2 (6 bases). This CDR3 spans 12 amino acids. Germline lookup yields CDR1 DFQATT and CDR2 SNEGSKA (reference sequence). Trimming took off 5 bases at V and 6 bases at J, with 12 bases between the two ends. CDR3 in amino acids: CSAPLRGDTQYF. In DNA form, the CDR3 reads TGCAGTGCTCCACTACGGGGGGATACGCAGTATTTT.

In this sample, this clonotype turned up a few times. This sequence joins TRBV29-1 and TRBJ2-1, with 9 bases lining up with TRBD1. The junction had 3 bases not matched to a gene; V was cut back by 7 bases and J by 2 bases. Germline CDR1 reads SQVTM; CDR2 reads ANQGSEA. The CDR3 extends over 13 amino acids. The CDR3 DNA reads as TGCAGCGCCGGGACAGGGCCCTACAATGAGCAGTTCTTC. Protein sequence: CSAGTGPYNEQFF.

This clonotype was observed at least ten times. The J gene is TRBJ2-5, the V gene TRBV6-1; D uncertain. Trimming left V 8 bases short and J 7 bases short, with 17 bases between. The germline CDR1 and CDR2 sequences are MNHNS and SASEGT. The CDR3 extends over 13 amino acids. CDR3 coding DNA: TGTGCCAGCTTCTACACAGCCTCGGGGACCCAGTACTTC. Protein product: CASFYTASGTQYF.

This clonotype was found many times. This chain connects TRBV7-8 to TRBJ2-3, with 11 bases that match TRBD2. J lost 4 bases, V lost 6 bases, and 9 bases had no gene match. This CDR3 is 16 amino acids long. The germline gives CDR1 SGHVS, CDR2 FQNEAQ. CDR3 residues: CASSPAPGLAADTQYF. CDR3 in DNA: TGTGCCAGCAGTCCAGCCCCGGGACTAGCGGCAGATACGCAGTATTTT.

V gene TRBV29-1 combines with J gene TRBJ2-7; possibly TRBD2 for D (5 bases). Deletions cut 6 bases from V and 0 bases from J, with 21 bases between. Germline CDR1 SQVTM, CDR2 ANQGSEA. The CDR3 runs to 16 residues. The CDR3 nucleotides read TGCAGCGTCCGTTCCGCGACGGGATGGAGCTCCTACGAGCAGTACTTC. It specifies CSVRSATGWSSYEQYF.